This T cell receptor (beta chain) came from a study of T cell repertoires in cytomegalovirus infection. Germline-derived CDR1 and CDR2 are MNHEY and SMNVEV (reference sequence). The CDR3 spans 16 residues. The V end lost 2 bases, the J end lost 6 bases, and 14 bases lay between the germline ends. One entry per CDR3 protein, called by TCRdb with MiXCR from the reads. The table lists approximately 500,000 distinct CDR3 sequences, 16% of them singletons. Regarding the study as a whole: Individuals carrying CMV plus the relevant HLA were identified by cumulative frequency of public TCR beta families.

There are a few counts of this clonotype. Its antigen is as yet unknown. The chain links TRBV27 to TRBJ1-6; D remains unclear. Sequenced: CD8+ T cells from PBMCs. This sequence originates from a human donor in good health (CMV status not recorded). Some clones in this sample may be carry-over from other donors' samples. This CDR3 reads CASSLVGWGGNSPLHF. Written as DNA, the CDR3 is TGTGCCAGCAGTTTAGTAGGGTGGGGTGGTAATTCACCCCTCCACTTT.